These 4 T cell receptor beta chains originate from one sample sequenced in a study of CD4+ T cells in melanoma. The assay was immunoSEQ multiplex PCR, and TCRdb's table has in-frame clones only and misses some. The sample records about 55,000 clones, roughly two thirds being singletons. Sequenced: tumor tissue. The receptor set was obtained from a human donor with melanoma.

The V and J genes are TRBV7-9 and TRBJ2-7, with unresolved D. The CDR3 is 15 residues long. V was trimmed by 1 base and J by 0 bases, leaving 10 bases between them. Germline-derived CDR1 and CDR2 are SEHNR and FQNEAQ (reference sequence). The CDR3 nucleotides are TGTGCCAGCAGCTTAGGGTTGGCTAGCTCCTACGAGCAGTACTTC. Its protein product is CASSLGLASSYEQYF.

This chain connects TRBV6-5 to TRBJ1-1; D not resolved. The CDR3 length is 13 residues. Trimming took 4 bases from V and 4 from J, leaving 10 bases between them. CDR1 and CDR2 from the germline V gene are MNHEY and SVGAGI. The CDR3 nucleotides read TGTGCCAGCAGTTCCCTATGGATCACTGAAGCTTTCTTT. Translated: CASSSLWITEAFF.

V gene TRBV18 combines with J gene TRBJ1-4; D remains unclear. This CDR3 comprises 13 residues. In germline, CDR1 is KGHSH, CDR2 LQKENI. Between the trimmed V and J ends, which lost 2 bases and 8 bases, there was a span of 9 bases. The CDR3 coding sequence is TGTGCCAGCTCACCAATGCAAAGCGAAAAACTGTTTTTT. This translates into CASSPMQSEKLFF.

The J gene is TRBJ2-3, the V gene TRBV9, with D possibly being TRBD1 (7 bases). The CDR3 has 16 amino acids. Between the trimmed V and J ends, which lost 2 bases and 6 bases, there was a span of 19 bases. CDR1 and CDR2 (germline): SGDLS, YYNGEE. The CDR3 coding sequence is TGTGCCAGCAGCGTCGCGGGACAGCCCCGTGGGGATACGCAGTATTTT. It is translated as CASSVAGQPRGDTQYF.